Sequencing of this T cell receptor beta chain was carried out in a study of resident and recirculating memory T cells in vitiligo. Clones were read by immunoSEQ multiplex PCR, and TCRdb kept only the in-frame ones, dropping some. The sample lists around 76,000 clones, approximately 90% occurring once. Stable vitiligo meant no lesion change over the previous 6 months. Looked up from germline, CDR1 is MNHNS and CDR2 is SASEGT. With V trimmed by 6 bases and J by 4 bases, 6 bases remained unmatched. This CDR3 has 15 residues. Sequencing was carried out using blood. This chain joins TRBV6-1 and TRBJ2-2; TRBD1 aligns across 9 bases. The source of this sequence is a male donor with vitiligo. In DNA, the CDR3 is TGTGCCAGCAGCACAGGGGGCGCGGGCACCGGGGAGCTGTTTTTT. Translating gives CASSTGGAGTGELFF.